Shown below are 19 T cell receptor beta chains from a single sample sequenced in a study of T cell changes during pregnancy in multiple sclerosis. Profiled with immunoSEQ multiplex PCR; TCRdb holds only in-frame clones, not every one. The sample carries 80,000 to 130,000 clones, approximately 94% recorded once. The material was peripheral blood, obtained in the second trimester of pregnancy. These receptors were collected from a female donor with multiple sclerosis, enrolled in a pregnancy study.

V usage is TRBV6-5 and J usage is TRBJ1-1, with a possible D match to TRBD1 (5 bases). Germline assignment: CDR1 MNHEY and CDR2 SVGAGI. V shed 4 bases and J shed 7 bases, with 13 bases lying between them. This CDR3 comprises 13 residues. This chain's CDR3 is CASSFSATVEAFF. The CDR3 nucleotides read TGTGCCAGCAGTTTTTCCGCGACAGTTGAAGCTTTCTTT.

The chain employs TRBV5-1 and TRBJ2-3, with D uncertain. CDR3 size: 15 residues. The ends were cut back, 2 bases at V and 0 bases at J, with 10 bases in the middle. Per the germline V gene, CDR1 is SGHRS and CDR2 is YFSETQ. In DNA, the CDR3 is TGCGCCAGCAGCTTAAAACTTTCTAGCACAGATACGCAGTATTTT. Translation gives CASSLKLSSTDTQYF.

The chain's CDR3 is CASSPPPGADTEAFF. CDR3 sequence (DNA): TGTGCCAGCAGCCCCCCGCCAGGGGCGGACACTGAAGCTTTCTTT. V gene TRBV27 combines with J gene TRBJ1-1, with D perhaps matching TRBD1 (6 bases). V lost 6 bases and J 3 bases, leaving 17 bases between the germline ends. The V gene's germline CDR1 is MNHEY and CDR2 SMNVEV (reference sequence). This CDR3 is 15 amino acids long.

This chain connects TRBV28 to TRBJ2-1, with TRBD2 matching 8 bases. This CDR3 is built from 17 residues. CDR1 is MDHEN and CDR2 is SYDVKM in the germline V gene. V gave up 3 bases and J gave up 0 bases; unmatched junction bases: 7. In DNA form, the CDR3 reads TGTGCCAGCAGTTTCTCTAGCGGGTCCCGCTCCTACAATGAGCAGTTCTTC. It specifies CASSFSSGSRSYNEQFF.

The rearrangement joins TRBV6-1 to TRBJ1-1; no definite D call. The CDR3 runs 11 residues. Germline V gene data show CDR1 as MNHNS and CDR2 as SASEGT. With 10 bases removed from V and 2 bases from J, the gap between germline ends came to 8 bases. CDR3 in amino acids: CATPGNTEAFF. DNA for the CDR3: TGTGCCACCCCAGGAAACACTGAAGCTTTCTTT.

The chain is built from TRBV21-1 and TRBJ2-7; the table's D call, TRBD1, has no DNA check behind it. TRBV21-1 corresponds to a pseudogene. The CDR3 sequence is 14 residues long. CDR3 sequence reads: CASSRQGSYYEQYF. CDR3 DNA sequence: TGTGCCAGCAGCAGGCAGGGGTCTTACTACGAGCAGTACTTC.

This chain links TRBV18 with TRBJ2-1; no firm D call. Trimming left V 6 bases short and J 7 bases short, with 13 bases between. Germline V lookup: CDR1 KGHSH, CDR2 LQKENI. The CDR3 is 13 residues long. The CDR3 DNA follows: TGTGCCAGCTCCCCGTTTAGGCGGAATGAGCAGTTCTTC. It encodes CASSPFRRNEQFF.

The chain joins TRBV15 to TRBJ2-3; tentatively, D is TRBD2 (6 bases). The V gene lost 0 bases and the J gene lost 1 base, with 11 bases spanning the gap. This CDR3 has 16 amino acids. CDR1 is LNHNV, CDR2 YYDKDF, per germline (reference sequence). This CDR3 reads CATSRDGGAGTDTQYF. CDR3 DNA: TGTGCCACCAGCAGAGATGGCGGGGCCGGCACAGATACGCAGTATTTT.

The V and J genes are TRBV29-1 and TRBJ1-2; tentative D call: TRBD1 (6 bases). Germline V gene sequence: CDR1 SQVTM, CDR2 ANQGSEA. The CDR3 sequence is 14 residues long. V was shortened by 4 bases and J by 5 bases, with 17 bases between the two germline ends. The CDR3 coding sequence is TGCAGCGTTGTCGAATGGGGGCGCAGGTATGGCTACACCTTC. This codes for CSVVEWGRRYGYTF. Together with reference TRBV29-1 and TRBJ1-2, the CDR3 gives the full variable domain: SAVISQKPSRDICQRGTSLTIQCQVDSQVTMMFWYRQQPGQSLTLIATANQGSEATYESGFVIDKFPISRPNLTFSTLTVSNMSPEDSSIYLCSVVEWGRRYGYTFGSGTRLTVV.

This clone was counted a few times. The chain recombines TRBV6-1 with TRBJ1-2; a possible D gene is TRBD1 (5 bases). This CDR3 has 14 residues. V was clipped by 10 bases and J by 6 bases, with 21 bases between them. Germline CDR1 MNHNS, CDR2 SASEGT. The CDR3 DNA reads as TGTGCCACCCAGCCTTGGAGGGGCGATCATGGCTACACCTTC. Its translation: CATQPWRGDHGYTF.

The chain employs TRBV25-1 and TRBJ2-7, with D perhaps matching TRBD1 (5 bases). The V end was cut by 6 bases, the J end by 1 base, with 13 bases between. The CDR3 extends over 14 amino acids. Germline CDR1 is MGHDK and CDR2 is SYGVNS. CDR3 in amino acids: CASSAVTGSYEQYF. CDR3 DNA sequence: TGTGCCAGCAGCGCAGTAACAGGATCCTACGAGCAGTACTTC.

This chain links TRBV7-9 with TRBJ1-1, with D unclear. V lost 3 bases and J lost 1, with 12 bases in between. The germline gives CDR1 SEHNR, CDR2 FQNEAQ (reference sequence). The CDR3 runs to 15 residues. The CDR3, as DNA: TGTGCCAGCAGCTTGTCTATCACAGCGAACACTGAAGCTTTCTTT. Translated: CASSLSITANTEAFF.

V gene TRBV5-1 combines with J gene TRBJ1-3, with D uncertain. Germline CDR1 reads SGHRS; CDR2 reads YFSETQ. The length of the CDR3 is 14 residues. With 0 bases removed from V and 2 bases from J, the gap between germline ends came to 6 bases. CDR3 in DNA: TGCGCCAGCAGCTTGGACGGGGCTGGAAACACCATATATTTT. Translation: CASSLDGAGNTIYF.

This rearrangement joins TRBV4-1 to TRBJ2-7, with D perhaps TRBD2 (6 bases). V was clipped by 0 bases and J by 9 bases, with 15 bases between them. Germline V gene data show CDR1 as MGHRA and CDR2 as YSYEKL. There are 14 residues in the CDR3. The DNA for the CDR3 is TGCGCCAGCAGCCAAGATCACACTTCCGGGGGGCAGTACTTC. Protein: CASSQDHTSGGQYF.

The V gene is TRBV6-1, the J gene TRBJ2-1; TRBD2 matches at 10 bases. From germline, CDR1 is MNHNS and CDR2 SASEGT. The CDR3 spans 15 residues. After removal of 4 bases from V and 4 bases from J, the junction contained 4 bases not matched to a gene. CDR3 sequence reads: CASSVGTSVYNEQFF. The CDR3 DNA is TGTGCCAGCAGTGTCGGGACTAGCGTTTACAATGAGCAGTTCTTC.

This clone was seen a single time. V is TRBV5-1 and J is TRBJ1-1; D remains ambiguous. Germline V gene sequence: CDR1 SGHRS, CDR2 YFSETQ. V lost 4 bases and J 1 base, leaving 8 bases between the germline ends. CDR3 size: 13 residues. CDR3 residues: CASSPEGNTEAFF. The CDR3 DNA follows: TGCGCCAGCAGCCCGGAGGGGAACACTGAAGCTTTCTTT.

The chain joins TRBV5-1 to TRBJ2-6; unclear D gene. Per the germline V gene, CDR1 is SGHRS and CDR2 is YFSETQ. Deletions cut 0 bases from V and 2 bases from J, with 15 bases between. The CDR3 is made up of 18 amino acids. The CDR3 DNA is TGCGCCAGCAGCTTGGATTCGAACCTGAGGACTGGGGCCAACGTCCTGACTTTC. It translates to CASSLDSNLRTGANVLTF.

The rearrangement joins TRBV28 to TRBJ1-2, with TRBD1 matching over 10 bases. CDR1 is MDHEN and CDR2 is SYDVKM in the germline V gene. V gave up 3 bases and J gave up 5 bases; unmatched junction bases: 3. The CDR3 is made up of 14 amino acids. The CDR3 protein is CASSFEDRGYGYTF. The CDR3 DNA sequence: TGTGCCAGCAGTTTTGAGGACAGGGGGTATGGCTACACCTTC.

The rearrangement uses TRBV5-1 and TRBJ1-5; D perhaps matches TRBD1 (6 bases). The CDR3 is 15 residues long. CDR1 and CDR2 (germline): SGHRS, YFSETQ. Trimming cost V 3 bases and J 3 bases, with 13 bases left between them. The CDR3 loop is CASSSTGGNNQPQHF. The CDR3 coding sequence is TGCGCCAGCAGCTCGACAGGAGGAAACAATCAGCCCCAGCATTTT. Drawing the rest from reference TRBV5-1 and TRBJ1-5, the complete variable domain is KAGVTQTPRYLIKTRGQQVTLSCSPISGHRSVSWYQQTPGQGLQFLFEYFSETQRNKGNFPGRFSGRQFSNSRSEMNVSTLELGDSALYLCASSSTGGNNQPQHFGDGTRLSIL.